The clone carrying this T cell receptor (beta chain) was seen only once. The germline V and J ends were trimmed by 7 bases and 8 bases, with 17 bases remaining between them. Per germline, CDR1 LNHDA and CDR2 SQIVND (reference sequence). CDR3 size: 14 residues. In the original workflow: Estimates of nucleated cell counts were drawn from the amplification of reference gene primers. The method was immunoSEQ multiplex PCR; TCRdb's version includes in-frame clones alone and lacks a portion of them. That table gives V, J and clone size, and the DNA gave D and trimming. Of about 64,000 clones listed, around 80% were seen once; the top ten hold roughly 6%. The data are from a study of blood T cell repertoires in COVID-19. Study-level background: Material from acute and convalescent COVID-19 was sourced from the United States, Italy and Spain. In each case, the material was cDNA or gDNA derived from T cells, B-cell-depleted T cells, or PBMCs.

What was sequenced was peripheral blood. The gene calls are TRBV19 and TRBJ1-4; D perhaps matches TRBD1 (6 bases). The receptor comes from an older woman with acute or convalescent COVID-19. CDR3 amino acids: CASTRPGGGEKLFF. DNA of the CDR3: TGTGCCAGTACCCGACCCGGTGGGGGCGAAAAACTGTTTTTT.